This TCR beta chain emerged from a study of blood T cell repertoires in COVID-19. Study-level background: Acute and convalescent COVID-19 specimens originated in the United States, Italy and Spain. Sources were T cells, B-cell-depleted T cells, or PBMCs; the material itself was cDNA or gDNA.

Authors' processing steps: By means of reference gene primer amplification, nucleated cell counts were estimated. Repertoires were generated with immunoSEQ multiplex PCR, while TCRdb's copy carries only in-frame clones and drops some. D and trimming come from the DNA, and the V and J calls and clone size come from that table. The table records some 120,000 clones, just under 85% of them present only once. The CDR3 is 15 residues long. Germline V gene lookup returns CDR1 SGHDN and CDR2 FVKESK. The V end lost 3 bases, the J end lost 9 bases, and 18 bases lay between the germline ends. This chain links TRBV14 with TRBJ2-1; possibly TRBD2 for D (6 bases). Sequenced input: peripheral blood. This TCR derives from a man between 65 and 85 years old with active or convalescent COVID-19. CDR3 nucleotide sequence: TGTGCCAGCAGCCAGCGGGACTCAACCTCCAGTGAGCAGTTCTTC. Translation gives CASSQRDSTSSEQFF.